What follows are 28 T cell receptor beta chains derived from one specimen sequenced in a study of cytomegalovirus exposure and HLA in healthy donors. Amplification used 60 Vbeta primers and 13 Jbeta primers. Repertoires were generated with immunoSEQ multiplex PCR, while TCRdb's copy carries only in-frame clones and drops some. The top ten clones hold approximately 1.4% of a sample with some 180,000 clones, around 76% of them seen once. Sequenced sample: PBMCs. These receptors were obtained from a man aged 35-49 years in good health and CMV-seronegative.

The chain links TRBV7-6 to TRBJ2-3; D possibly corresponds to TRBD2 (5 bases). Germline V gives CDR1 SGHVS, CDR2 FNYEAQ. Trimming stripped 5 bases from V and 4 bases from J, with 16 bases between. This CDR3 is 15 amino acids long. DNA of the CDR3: TGTGCCAGCAGCCCTAAAATCGGGCGGGCAGATACGCAGTATTTT. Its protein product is CASSPKIGRADTQYF.

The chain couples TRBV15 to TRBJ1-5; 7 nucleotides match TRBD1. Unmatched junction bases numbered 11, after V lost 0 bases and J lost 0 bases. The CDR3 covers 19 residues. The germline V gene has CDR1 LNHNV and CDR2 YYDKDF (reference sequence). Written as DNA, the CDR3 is TGTGCCACCAGCAGAGATGTGGGGGACAGTTCCTATAGCAATCAGCCCCAGCATTTT. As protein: CATSRDVGDSSYSNQPQHF. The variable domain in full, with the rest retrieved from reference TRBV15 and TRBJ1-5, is DAMVIQNPRYQVTQFGKPVTLSCSQTLNHNVMYWYQQKSSQAPKLLFHYYDKDFNNEADTPDNFQSRRPNTSFCFLDIRSPGLGDTAMYLCATSRDVGDSSYSNQPQHFGDGTRLSIL.

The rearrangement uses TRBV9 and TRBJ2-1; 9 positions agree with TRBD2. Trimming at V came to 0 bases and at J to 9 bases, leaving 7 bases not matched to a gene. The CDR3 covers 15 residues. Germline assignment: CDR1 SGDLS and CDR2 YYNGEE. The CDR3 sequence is CASSVVAGGEGEQFF. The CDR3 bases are TGTGCCAGCAGCGTAGTGGCGGGAGGGGAGGGTGAGCAGTTCTTC.

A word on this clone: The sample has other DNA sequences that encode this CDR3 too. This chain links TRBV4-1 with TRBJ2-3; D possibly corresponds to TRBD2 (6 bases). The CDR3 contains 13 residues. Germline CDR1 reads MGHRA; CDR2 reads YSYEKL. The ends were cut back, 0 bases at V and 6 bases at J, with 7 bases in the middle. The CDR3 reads CASSQDRGDTQYF. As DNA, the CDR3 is TGCGCCAGCAGCCAAGACCGGGGGGATACGCAGTATTTT.

The CDR3 region is CAWSVFRQGPSYEQYF. In DNA, the CDR3 is TGTGCCTGGAGTGTATTTAGACAGGGCCCCTCCTACGAGCAGTACTTC. The chain links TRBV30 to TRBJ2-7, with 7 bases fitting TRBD1. The length of the CDR3 is 16 residues. Germline-derived CDR1 and CDR2 are GTSNPN and SVGIG (reference sequence). V trimming: 0 bases; J trimming: 0 bases; junction bases outside the gene matches: 8.

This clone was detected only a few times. CDR3 protein: CASSQGVRGDRGQGEKLFF. DNA for the CDR3: TGTGCCAGCAGCCAAGGTGTAAGGGGGGACAGGGGGCAAGGCGAAAAACTGTTTTTT. The chain carries TRBV14 and TRBJ1-4; 12 bases are shared with TRBD1. The germline V gene encodes CDR1 SGHDN and CDR2 FVKESK. The J segment lost 8 bases and the V segment lost 1 base, leaving 14 bases of the junction unmatched. This CDR3 region has 19 residues. Full variable domain (missing parts from reference TRBV14 and TRBJ1-4): EAGVTQFPSHSVIEKGQTVTLRCDPISGHDNLYWYRRVMGKEIKFLLHFVKESKQDESGMPNNRFLAERTGGTYSTLKVQPAELEDSGVYFCASSQGVRGDRGQGEKLFFGSGTQLSVL.

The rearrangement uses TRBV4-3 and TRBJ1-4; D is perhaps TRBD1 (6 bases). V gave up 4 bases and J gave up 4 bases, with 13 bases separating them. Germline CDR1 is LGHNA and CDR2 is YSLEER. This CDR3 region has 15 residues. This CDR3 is CASSLMTGGNEKLFF. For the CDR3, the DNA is TGCGCCAGCAGCCTAATGACAGGAGGTAATGAAAAACTGTTTTTT.

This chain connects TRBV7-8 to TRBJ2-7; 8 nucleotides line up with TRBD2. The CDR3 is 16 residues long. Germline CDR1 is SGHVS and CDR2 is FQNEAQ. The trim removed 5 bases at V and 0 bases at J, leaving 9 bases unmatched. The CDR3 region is CASSLSSAGGSYEQYF. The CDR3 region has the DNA TGTGCCAGCAGCCTTAGTAGTGCGGGAGGCTCCTACGAGCAGTACTTC.

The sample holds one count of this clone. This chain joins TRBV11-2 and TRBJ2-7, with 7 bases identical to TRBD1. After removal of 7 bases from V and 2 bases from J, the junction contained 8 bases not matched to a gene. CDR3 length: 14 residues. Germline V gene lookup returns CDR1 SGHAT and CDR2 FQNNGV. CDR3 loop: CASTDDRDPYEQYF. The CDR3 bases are TGTGCCAGCACCGATGACAGGGACCCCTACGAGCAGTACTTC.

The CDR3 loop is CASPGASGRAWSTDTQYF. The CDR3 nucleotides read TGTGCCAGCCCCGGGGCTAGCGGGAGGGCCTGGAGCACAGATACGCAGTATTTT. This chain joins TRBV9 and TRBJ2-3, with 12 bases that match TRBD2. From germline, CDR1 is SGDLS and CDR2 YYNGEE. The V and J ends lost 7 bases and 0 bases, in that order; junction bases with no gene match: 12. The CDR3 runs 18 residues.

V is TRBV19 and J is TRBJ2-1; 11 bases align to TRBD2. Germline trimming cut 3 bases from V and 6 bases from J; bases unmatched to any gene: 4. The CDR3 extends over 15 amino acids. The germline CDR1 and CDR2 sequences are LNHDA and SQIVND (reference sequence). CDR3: CASSIPLAGGNEQFF. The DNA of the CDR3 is TGTGCCAGTAGTATCCCCCTAGCGGGAGGCAATGAGCAGTTCTTC.

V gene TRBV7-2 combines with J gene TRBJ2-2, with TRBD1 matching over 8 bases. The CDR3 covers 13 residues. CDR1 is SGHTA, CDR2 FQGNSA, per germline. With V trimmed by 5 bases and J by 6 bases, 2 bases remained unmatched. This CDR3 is CASSRTGSGELFF. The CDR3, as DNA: TGTGCCAGCAGCCGGACAGGGTCCGGGGAGCTGTTTTTT.

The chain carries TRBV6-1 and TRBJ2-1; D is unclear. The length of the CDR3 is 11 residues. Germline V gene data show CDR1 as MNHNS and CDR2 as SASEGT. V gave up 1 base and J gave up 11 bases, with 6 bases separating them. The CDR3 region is CASSEVAQQFF. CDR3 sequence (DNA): TGTGCCAGCAGTGAAGTGGCCCAGCAGTTCTTC.

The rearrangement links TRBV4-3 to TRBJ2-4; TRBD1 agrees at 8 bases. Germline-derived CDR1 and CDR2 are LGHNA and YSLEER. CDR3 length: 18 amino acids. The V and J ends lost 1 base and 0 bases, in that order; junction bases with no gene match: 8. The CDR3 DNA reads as TGCGCCAGCAGCCAAGGACCCTCAGGGGGCTTAGCCAAAAACATTCAGTACTTC. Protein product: CASSQGPSGGLAKNIQYF.

CDR3 amino acids: CASSLEGDNEKLFF. The CDR3 DNA reads as TGCGCCAGCAGCTTGGAAGGGGATAATGAAAAACTGTTTTTT. The chain uses TRBV5-1 and TRBJ1-4; maybe TRBD1 (5 bases). Trimming removed 0 bases at V and 4 bases at J, with 7 bases between. CDR1 and CDR2 (germline): SGHRS, YFSETQ. The CDR3 spans 14 residues.

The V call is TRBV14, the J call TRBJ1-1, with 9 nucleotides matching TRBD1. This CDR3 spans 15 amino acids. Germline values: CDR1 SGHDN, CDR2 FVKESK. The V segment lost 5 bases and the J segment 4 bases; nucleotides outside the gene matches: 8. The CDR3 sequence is CASSRQDRGTTEAFF. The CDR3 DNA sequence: TGTGCCAGCAGCAGACAAGACAGGGGGACCACTGAAGCTTTCTTT.

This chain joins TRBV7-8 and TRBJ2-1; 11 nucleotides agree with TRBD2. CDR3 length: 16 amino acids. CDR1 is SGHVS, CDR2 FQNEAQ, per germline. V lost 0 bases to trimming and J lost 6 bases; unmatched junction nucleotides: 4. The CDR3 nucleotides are TGTGCCAGCAGCTTAGCGCTCCTAGCGGGAGGCAATGAGCAGTTCTTC. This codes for CASSLALLAGGNEQFF.

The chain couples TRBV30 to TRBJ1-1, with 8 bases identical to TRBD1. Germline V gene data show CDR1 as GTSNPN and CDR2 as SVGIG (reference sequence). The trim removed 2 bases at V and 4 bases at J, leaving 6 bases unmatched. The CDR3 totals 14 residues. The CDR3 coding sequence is TGTGCCTGGAGTTTTCCCGACAGGGGCACTGAAGCTTTCTTT. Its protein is CAWSFPDRGTEAFF. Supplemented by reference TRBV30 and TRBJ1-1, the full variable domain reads SQTIHQWPATLVQPVGSPLSLECTVEGTSNPNLYWYRQAAGRGLQLLFYSVGIGQISSEVPQNLSASRPQDRQFILSSKKLLLSDSGFYLCAWSFPDRGTEAFFGQGTRLTVV.

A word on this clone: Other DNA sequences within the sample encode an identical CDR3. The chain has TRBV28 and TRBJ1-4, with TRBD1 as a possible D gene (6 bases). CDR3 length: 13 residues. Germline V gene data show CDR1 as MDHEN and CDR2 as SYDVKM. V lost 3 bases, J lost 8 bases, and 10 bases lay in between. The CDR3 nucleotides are TGTGCCAGCAGTTTGGGAGGGGGGGAAAAACTGTTTTTT. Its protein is CASSLGGGEKLFF.

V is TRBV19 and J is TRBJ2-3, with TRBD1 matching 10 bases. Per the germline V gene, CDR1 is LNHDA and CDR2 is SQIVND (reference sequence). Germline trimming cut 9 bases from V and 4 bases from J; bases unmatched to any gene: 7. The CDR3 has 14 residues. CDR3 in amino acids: CASLQTGGADTQYF. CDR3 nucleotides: TGTGCCAGCCTACAGACAGGGGGCGCAGATACGCAGTATTTT.

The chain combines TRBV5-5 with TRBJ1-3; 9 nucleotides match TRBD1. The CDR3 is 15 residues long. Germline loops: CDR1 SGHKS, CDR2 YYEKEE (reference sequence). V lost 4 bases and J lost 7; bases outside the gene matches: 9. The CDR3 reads CASSPGQGGWNTIYF. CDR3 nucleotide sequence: TGTGCCAGCAGCCCGGGACAGGGTGGTTGGAACACCATATATTTT. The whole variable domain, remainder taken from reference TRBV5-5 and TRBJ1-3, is DAGVTQSPTHLIKTRGQQVTLRCSPISGHKSVSWYQQVLGQGPQFIFQYYEKEERGRGNFPDRFSARQFPNYSSELNVNALLLGDSALYLCASSPGQGGWNTIYFGEGSWLTVV.

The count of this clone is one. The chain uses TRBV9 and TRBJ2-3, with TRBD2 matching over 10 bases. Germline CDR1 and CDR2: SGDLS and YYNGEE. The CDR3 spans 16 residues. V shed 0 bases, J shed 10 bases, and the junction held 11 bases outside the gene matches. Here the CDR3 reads CASSVVSSGRTDAQYF. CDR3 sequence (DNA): TGTGCCAGCAGCGTAGTCTCTAGCGGGAGAACTGACGCGCAGTATTTT.

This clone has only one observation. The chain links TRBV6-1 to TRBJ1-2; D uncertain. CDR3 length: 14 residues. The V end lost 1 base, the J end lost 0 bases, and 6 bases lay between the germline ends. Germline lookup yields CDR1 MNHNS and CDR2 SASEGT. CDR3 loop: CASSEGGPNYGYTF. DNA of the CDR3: TGTGCCAGCAGTGAAGGTGGGCCTAACTATGGCTACACCTTC.

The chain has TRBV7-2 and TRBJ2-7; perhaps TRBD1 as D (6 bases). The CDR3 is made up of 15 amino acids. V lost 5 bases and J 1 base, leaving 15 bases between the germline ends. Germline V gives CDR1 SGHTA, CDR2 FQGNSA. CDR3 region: CASSLDRYKSYEQYF. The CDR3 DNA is TGTGCCAGCAGCCTAGACAGGTATAAATCCTACGAGCAGTACTTC.

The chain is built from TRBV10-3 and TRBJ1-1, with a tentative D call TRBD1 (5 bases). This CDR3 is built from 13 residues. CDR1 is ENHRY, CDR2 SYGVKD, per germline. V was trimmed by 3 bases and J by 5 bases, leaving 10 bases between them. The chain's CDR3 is CAISDLGRTEAFF. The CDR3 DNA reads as TGTGCCATCAGTGATCTGGGGCGTACTGAAGCTTTCTTT.

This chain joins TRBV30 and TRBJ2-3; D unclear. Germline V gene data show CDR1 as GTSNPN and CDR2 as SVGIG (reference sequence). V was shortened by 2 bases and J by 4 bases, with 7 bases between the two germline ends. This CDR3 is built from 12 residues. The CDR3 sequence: CAWSSVPDTQYF. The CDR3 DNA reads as TGTGCCTGGAGTTCAGTCCCAGATACGCAGTATTTT.

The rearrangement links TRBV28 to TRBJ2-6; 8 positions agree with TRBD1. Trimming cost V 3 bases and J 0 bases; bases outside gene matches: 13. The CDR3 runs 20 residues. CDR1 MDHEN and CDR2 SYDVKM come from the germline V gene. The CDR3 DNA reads TGTGCCAGCAGTTTTCGGATCCGTGACAGGGGTAACTCTGGGGCCAACGTCCTGACTTTC. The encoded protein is CASSFRIRDRGNSGANVLTF.

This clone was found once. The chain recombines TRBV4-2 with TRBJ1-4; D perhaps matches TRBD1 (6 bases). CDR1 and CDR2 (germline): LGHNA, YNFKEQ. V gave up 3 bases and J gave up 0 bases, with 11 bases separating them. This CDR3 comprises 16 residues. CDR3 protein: CASSHPDRPTNEKLFF. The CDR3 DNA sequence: TGTGCCAGCAGCCACCCCGACAGGCCAACTAATGAAAAACTGTTTTTT.